These T cell receptor beta chains were read from a single sample in a study of OX40 agonist ivuxolimab in advanced cancers. Assay: immunoSEQ multiplex PCR; the TCRdb copy retains only in-frame clones and omits some. Here the sample spans about 75,000 clones, approximately 90% being singletons. The input for sequencing was CD4+ or CD8+ T cells sorted from blood, taken in a trial of the OX40 agonist ivuxolimab. Receptors were obtained from an adult with an advanced solid tumor such as melanoma, head and neck, liver or kidney cancer. The CDR3 runs from the conserved cysteine through the conserved F or W. D genes are given only for firm matches. Expanded clones get a size class; other rows say once, few or many, or leave the size out.

>TRBJ1-5|NA|TRBV19|NA
TGTGCCAGTAGTATGTCGGGGCAAGACAATCAGCCCCAGCATTTT
CASSMSGQDNQPQHF
>TRBJ2-3|NA|TRBV19|NA
TGTGCCAGTAAATTGAGATCGGGGGCTAGCACAGATACGCAGTATTTT
CASKLRSGASTDTQYF
>TRBJ2-1|NA|TRBV5-1|NA
TGCGCCAGCAGCATCGCAGCAGGCAGCTCCTACAATGAGCAGTTCTTC
CASSIAAGSSYNEQFF
>TRBJ2-2|TRBD2|TRBV11-3|NA
TGTGCCAGCAGCGCTGGGACTAGCGGCACCGGGGAGCTGTTTTTT
CASSAGTSGTGELFF
>TRBJ2-3|NA|TRBV5-1|NA
TGCGCCAGCAGCCCCTTTCCTAGCACAGATACGCAGTATTTT
CASSPFPSTDTQYF
>TRBJ1-1|NA|TRBV6-6|few
TGTGCCAGCAGCGCAGTGGCTAACACTGAAGCTTTCTTT
CASSAVANTEAFF
>TRBJ2-2|NA|TRBV28|NA
TGTGCCAGCAGCCGAGGATTTAACACCGGGGAGCTGTTTTTT
CASSRGFNTGELFF
>TRBJ2-3|NA|TRBV7-3|NA
TGTGCCAGCAGCTTACAGTCGCCAGATACGCAGTATTTT
CASSLQSPDTQYF
>TRBJ2-3|NA|TRBV5-1|NA
TGCGCCAGCAGCTTGGCCACATTGCGGGGTGGCGCAGATACGCAGTATTTT
CASSLATLRGGADTQYF
>TRBJ2-2|TRBD2|TRBV7-2|NA
TGTGCCAGCAGCTTAATACCTAGCGGGGGGGCGAACACCGGGGAGCTGTTTTTT
CASSLIPSGGANTGELFF
>TRBJ1-6|NA|TRBV30|NA
TGTGCCTGGAGCGAGGGGATCTATAATTCACCCCTCCACTTT
CAWSEGIYNSPLHF
>TRBJ2-1|NA|TRBV14|NA
TGTGCCAGCAGCTTTAGACTGACAGGGACTAGCAATGAGCAGTTCTTC
CASSFRLTGTSNEQFF
>TRBJ2-7|TRBD2|TRBV28|NA
TGTGCCAGCAGTCCTCTAGGCGGGGGGCGGTCCGAGCAGTACTTC
CASSPLGGGRSEQYF
>TRBJ2-3|TRBD1|TRBV11-1|NA
TGTGCCAGCAGCCCTAGGGGGCCGGGACACCCCACAGATACGCAGTATTTT
CASSPRGPGHPTDTQYF
>TRBJ2-1|NA|TRBV2|NA
TGTGCCAGCAGTGAATTGAAGAGCTCCTACAATGAGCAGTTCTTC
CASSELKSSYNEQFF
>TRBJ2-3|NA|TRBV7-3|NA
TGTGCCAGCAGCCCCAATCACGGTGATACGCAGTATTTT
CASSPNHGDTQYF
>TRBJ2-5|NA|TRBV5-5|NA
TGTGCCAGCAGCTTAAGGGGGCAAGAGACCCAGTACTTC
CASSLRGQETQYF
>TRBJ2-3|NA|TRBV5-4|NA
TGTGCCAGCAGCTTGGTGAGTGAAGATACGCAGTATTTT
CASSLVSEDTQYF
>TRBJ2-5|TRBD1|TRBV5-1|NA
TGCGCCAGCAGCTTCCCCGGGACAGGGGAGACCCAGTACTTC
CASSFPGTGETQYF
>TRBJ1-1|NA|TRBV5-1|NA
TGCGCCAGCAGCTCTTCATTTGGGGCTGAAGCTTTCTTT
CASSSSFGAEAFF
>TRBJ2-5|TRBD2|TRBV5-1|NA
TGCGCCAGCAGCTTGGGACTAGCGGGAGGGCCCCAAGAGACCCAGTACTTC
CASSLGLAGGPQETQYF
>TRBJ1-3|NA|TRBV7-6|NA
TGCGCCAGCAGTCCGGGGGGGGGCTCTGGAAACACCATATATTTT
CASSPGGGSGNTIYF
>TRBJ2-1|TRBD2|TRBV19|NA
TGTGCCAGTAGTATACCACTAGCGGGAGATGAGCAGTTCTTC
CASSIPLAGDEQFF
>TRBJ1-5|NA|TRBV6-5|NA
TGTGCCAGCCTTCAAATGGGGGGACAGCCCCAGCATTTT
CASLQMGGQPQHF
>TRBJ1-2|NA|TRBV29-1|NA
TGCAGCGTTGAAGACCCCCAGGGCGCCGGCTACACCTTC
CSVEDPQGAGYTF
>TRBJ2-7|NA|TRBV10-3|once
TGTGCCACCGTCGGGAACCACGAGCAGTACTTC
CATVGNHEQYF
>TRBJ2-3|NA|TRBV28|NA
TGTGCCAGCAGTTCACCGGACCACGCTAGGACGCAGTATTTT
CASSSPDHARTQYF
>TRBJ2-7|NA|TRBV13|once
TGTGCCAGCAGCTTAACCACAGGGATAAAGTACTTC
CASSLTTGIKYF
>TRBJ2-7|NA|TRBV6-5|NA
TGTGCCAGCGGCGATAGCCAAAGCTACGAGCAGTACTTC
CASGDSQSYEQYF
>TRBJ1-1|NA|TRBV6-5|NA
TGTGCCAGCAGTTTTGGCAAGAACACTGAAGCTTTCTTT
CASSFGKNTEAFF
>TRBJ1-2|NA|TRBV30|NA
TGTGCCTGGAGTCCCGTTAGGAGCGGGGGCTACACCTTC
CAWSPVRSGGYTF
>TRBJ1-4|NA|TRBV28|NA
TGTGCCAGCACCCCGGGACTCCCTCCGCGAAAACTGTTTTTT
CASTPGLPPRKLFF
>TRBJ1-1|TRBD1|TRBV6-6|once
TGTGCCAGCAGCGCCCGACAGGGAGGGGGTAACACTGAAGCTTTCTTT
CASSARQGGGNTEAFF
>TRBJ1-2|TRBD1|TRBV29-1|NA
TGCAGCGTTGTGGGGACAGGGGCCATACTAACTGGCTACACCTTC
CSVVGTGAILTGYTF
>TRBJ2-5|NA|TRBV7-3|NA
TGTGCCAGCAGCCAAAGGCCTGGGGAGACCCAGTACTTC
CASSQRPGETQYF
>TRBJ2-3|TRBD2|TRBV11-3|once
TGTGCCAGCAGCCACCGGGCGGGGGAGCGGGGCACAGATACGCAGTATTTT
CASSHRAGERGTDTQYF
>TRBJ2-3|NA|TRBV7-6|NA
TGTGCCAGCAGCTTCACCGTGGACAGCACAGATACGCAGTATTTT
CASSFTVDSTDTQYF
>TRBJ1-4|NA|TRBV13|few
TGTGCCAGCAGCTTATCAGGGGAGGGGGAAAAACTGTTTTTT
CASSLSGEGEKLFF
>TRBJ1-1|NA|TRBV5-1|NA
TGCGCCAGCAGCCCCAGGGTGTCCCAGAACACTGAAGCTTTCTTT
CASSPRVSQNTEAFF
>TRBJ2-1|NA|TRBV5-1|NA
TGCGCCAGCAGCACACTGGCCACAGGGATCGATGAGCAGTTCTTC
CASSTLATGIDEQFF
>TRBJ2-5|NA|TRBV30|NA
TGTGCCTGGGGGGGCTTCGAGGTCGAGACCCAGTACTTC
CAWGGFEVETQYF
>TRBJ2-5|NA|TRBV7-9|NA
TGTGCCAGCAGCTTAGCGCTGGCCCGGGAGACCCAGTACTTC
CASSLALARETQYF
>TRBJ1-5|TRBD1|TRBV6-5|NA
TGTGCCAGCAGTTCACAGGGGAATCAGCCCCAGCATTTT
CASSSQGNQPQHF
>TRBJ2-1|NA|TRBV13|NA
TGTGCCAGCAGCTTTGGGACCCGGAGCGAGCAGTTCTTC
CASSFGTRSEQFF
>TRBJ1-1|TRBD1|TRBV5-6|NA
TGTGCCAGCAGCAGACAGGGGAAAACTGAAGCTTTCTTT
CASSRQGKTEAFF
>TRBJ2-1|TRBD2|TRBV9|NA
TGTGCCAGCAGCGCCGGATCGCGGCTAGCGGGAGAGGAGGAGTTCTTC
CASSAGSRLAGEEEFF
>TRBJ2-3|TRBD1|TRBV6-6|NA
TGTGCCAGCAGTTACCGGAGGACAGGGAAGGATACGCAGTATTTT
CASSYRRTGKDTQYF
>TRBJ1-2|NA|TRBV5-4|NA
TGTGCCAGCAGCCCGCGCGGGGGTTCCCTCTTAGGCTACACCTTC
CASSPRGGSLLGYTF
>TRBJ1-2|NA|TRBV7-2|NA
TGTGCCAGCAGCCCTACGACCTTCGGTTATGGCTACACCTTC
CASSPTTFGYGYTF
>TRBJ1-1|NA|TRBV6-6|NA
TGTGCCAGCAGTTACCTCGAGTGGGGGAGCACTGAAGCTTTCTTT
CASSYLEWGSTEAFF
>TRBJ2-7|TRBD1|TRBV7-3|NA
TGTGCCAGCAGCTCGGACAGGGCCAACGAGCAGTACTTC
CASSSDRANEQYF